Shown below are 26 T cell receptor beta chains from a single sample sequenced in a study of siplizumab effects on memory and regulatory T cells. Only in-frame clones appear in the TCRdb table, and some are missing; sequencing was by immunoSEQ multiplex PCR. The sample contains about 87,000 clones, approximately 93% of which appear only once. Sequencing was performed on non-Treg CD4+ T cells sorted from blood. Receptor source: a human donor in good health.

The rearrangement uses TRBV19 and TRBJ2-7; 9 bases fit TRBD2. The ends lost 3 bases at V and 0 bases at J; junction bases unmatched: 3. This CDR3 has 15 amino acids. In germline, CDR1 is LNHDA, CDR2 SQIVND (reference sequence). The CDR3 loop is CASSMTSGSSYEQYF. CDR3 coding DNA: TGTGCCAGTAGTATGACTAGCGGAAGCTCCTACGAGCAGTACTTC.

The chain couples TRBV9 to TRBJ2-2; D unclear. The length of the CDR3 is 16 residues. The germline V gene has CDR1 SGDLS and CDR2 YYNGEE. The V end lost 0 bases, the J end lost 0 bases, and 9 bases lay between the germline ends. DNA for the CDR3: TGTGCCAGCAGCGTAGGGGTGGGGTCGAACACCGGGGAGCTGTTTTTT. Its translation: CASSVGVGSNTGELFF.

The rearrangement uses TRBV11-2 and TRBJ2-3; D remains ambiguous. V was clipped by 5 bases and J by 8 bases, with 8 bases between them. This CDR3 is 11 amino acids long. Germline CDR1 SGHAT, CDR2 FQNNGV. The CDR3 loop is CASSPGGTQYF. CDR3 in DNA: TGTGCCAGCAGCCCAGGCGGTACGCAGTATTTT. The full variable domain, its missing parts supplied by reference TRBV11-2 and TRBJ2-3, is EAGVAQSPRYKIIEKRQSVAFWCNPISGHATLYWYQQILGQGPKLLIQFQNNGVVDDSQLPKDRFSAERLKGVDSTLKIQPAKLEDSAVYLCASSPGGTQYFGPGTRLTVL.

The J gene is TRBJ1-5, the V gene TRBV19; D is possibly TRBD1 (5 bases). The CDR3 is 15 amino acids. The germline gives CDR1 LNHDA, CDR2 SQIVND (reference sequence). V lost 6 bases to trimming and J lost 3 bases, with 15 bases between them. The CDR3 loop reads CASRVGHGINQPQHF. CDR3 nucleotide sequence: TGTGCCAGTAGGGTCGGACACGGGATCAATCAGCCCCAGCATTTT. Full variable domain (missing parts from reference TRBV19 and TRBJ1-5): DGGITQSPKYLFRKEGQNVTLSCEQNLNHDAMYWYRQDPGQGLRLIYYSQIVNDFQKGDIAEGYSVSREKKESFPLTVTSAQKNPTAFYLCASRVGHGINQPQHFGDGTRLSIL.

The count of this clone is one. The chain combines TRBV19 with TRBJ1-1; no reliable D call. Deletions cut 0 bases from V and 4 bases from J, with 18 bases between. CDR1 is LNHDA, CDR2 SQIVND, per germline (reference sequence). This CDR3 spans 17 amino acids. DNA of the CDR3: TGTGCCAGTAGTATAGATCTATCAAGGCAGTCCTCCACTGAAGCTTTCTTT. Its protein is CASSIDLSRQSSTEAFF.

The chain recombines TRBV7-9 with TRBJ2-6; TRBD1 matches 8 bases. This CDR3 comprises 18 residues. Per the germline V gene, CDR1 is SEHNR and CDR2 is FQNEAQ (reference sequence). The V gene end was trimmed by 5 bases and the J gene end by 4 bases; junction bases not matched to a gene: 13. The CDR3 bases are TGTGCCAGCAGCCCGTTGACAGGGGAATCTTCCGGGGCCAACGTCCTGACTTTC. This codes for CASSPLTGESSGANVLTF.

This chain joins TRBV7-6 and TRBJ2-3, with TRBD2 matching 9 bases. The CDR3 has 16 amino acids. Germline V gene lookup returns CDR1 SGHVS and CDR2 FNYEAQ. Trimming took 1 base from V and 0 from J; bases not matched to a gene: 2. Written as DNA, the CDR3 is TGTGCCAGCAGCTTAGGTAGCGGGGGAAGCACAGATACGCAGTATTTT. Its translation: CASSLGSGGSTDTQYF.

This rearrangement joins TRBV5-6 to TRBJ2-2; 7 bases are a match to TRBD1. Trimming removed 1 base from V and 0 bases from J; junction bases left unmatched: 3. Germline-derived CDR1 and CDR2 are SGHDT and YYEEEE. The CDR3 runs to 16 residues. CDR3 sequence reads: CASSLKGGANTGELFF. CDR3 DNA: TGTGCCAGCAGCTTGAAAGGGGGCGCGAACACCGGGGAGCTGTTTTTT.

The chain uses TRBV6-5 and TRBJ1-6, with 7 bases aligning to TRBD1. The germline V gene has CDR1 MNHEY and CDR2 SVGAGI. The CDR3 is made up of 14 amino acids. J was trimmed by 7 bases and V by 6 bases; bases with no gene match: 6. The CDR3 here is CASSPTGLNSPLHF. DNA for the CDR3: TGTGCCAGCAGCCCGACAGGGCTGAATTCACCCCTCCACTTT.

The genes are TRBV30 and TRBJ2-5; no reliable D call. Trimming pared 4 bases from V and 5 bases from J, leaving 11 bases between. The CDR3 length is 12 residues. The germline V gene encodes CDR1 GTSNPN and CDR2 SVGIG (reference sequence). CDR3 residues: CAWNTGSETQYF. CDR3 DNA sequence: TGTGCCTGGAATACTGGCTCGGAGACCCAGTACTTC. The full variable domain, with the rest looked up from reference TRBV30 and TRBJ2-5, is SQTIHQWPATLVQPVGSPLSLECTVEGTSNPNLYWYRQAAGRGLQLLFYSVGIGQISSEVPQNLSASRPQDRQFILSSKKLLLSDSGFYLCAWNTGSETQYFGPGTRLLVL.

This chain uses TRBV5-1 with TRBJ2-5; 13 bases are a match to TRBD2. The CDR3 totals 16 residues. The V gene's germline CDR1 is SGHRS and CDR2 YFSETQ. The trim removed 4 bases at V and 2 bases at J, leaving 5 bases unmatched. The CDR3 sequence: CASSPGTSGAQETQYF. CDR3 sequence (DNA): TGCGCCAGCAGCCCCGGGACTAGCGGGGCGCAAGAGACCCAGTACTTC.

For the CDR3, the DNA is TGTGCCAGCTCACCGCAGGGGGGAATTGTTGAAGCTTTCTTT. It encodes CASSPQGGIVEAFF. This chain uses TRBV18 with TRBJ1-1, with 7 bases that match TRBD1. There are 14 residues in the CDR3. Germline values: CDR1 KGHSH, CDR2 LQKENI. J was trimmed by 7 bases and V by 3 bases; bases with no gene match: 8.

The rearrangement joins TRBV6-6 to TRBJ1-1; tentative D call: TRBD1 (5 bases). The V and J ends lost 2 bases and 1 base respectively, with 14 bases between them. CDR1 MNHNY and CDR2 SVGAGI come from the germline V gene (reference sequence). This CDR3 region has 16 residues. As DNA, the CDR3 is TGTGCCAGCAGTTACAGGGGAGGGACTAGGAACACTGAAGCTTTCTTT. Translated, it gives CASSYRGGTRNTEAFF.

This chain links TRBV5-1 with TRBJ1-2; 8 bases are shared with TRBD1. Germline values: CDR1 SGHRS, CDR2 YFSETQ. The CDR3 sequence is 13 residues long. After removal of 4 bases from V and 7 bases from J, the junction contained 6 bases not matched to a gene. The CDR3 reads CASSEGQGAGYTF. The CDR3 coding sequence is TGCGCCAGCAGCGAAGGACAGGGTGCTGGCTACACCTTC.

This chain connects TRBV1 to TRBJ2-1. TRBV1 is a pseudogene locus. There are 15 residues in the CDR3. In DNA, the CDR3 is TGCACCAGCAGCCAAATTCGGCCCGGATACAATGAGCAGTTCTTC. Translated, it gives CTSSQIRPGYNEQFF.

This chain links TRBV25-1 with TRBJ2-5; a weak D match, TRBD2 (5 bases). CDR3 length: 16 amino acids. Germline V gene sequence: CDR1 MGHDK, CDR2 SYGVNS. The V gene lost 3 bases and the J gene lost 5 bases, with 19 bases spanning the gap. The CDR3 reads CASSDAQGLSVETQYF. Written as DNA, the CDR3 is TGTGCCAGCAGTGATGCCCAAGGACTTTCGGTGGAGACCCAGTACTTC. Looking up the rest from reference TRBV25-1 and TRBJ2-5 gives the full variable domain: EADIYQTPRYLVIGTGKKITLECSQTMGHDKMYWYQQDPGMELHLIHYSYGVNSTEKGDLSSESTVSRIRTEHFPLTLESARPSHTSQYLCASSDAQGLSVETQYFGPGTRLLVL.

The chain joins TRBV19 to TRBJ1-5; no reliable D call. This CDR3 has 13 residues. Trimming removed 4 bases from V and 4 bases from J, with 8 bases in between. Germline loops: CDR1 LNHDA, CDR2 SQIVND (reference sequence). The CDR3 loop is CASSTPNNQPQHF. The CDR3 coding sequence is TGTGCCAGTAGTACCCCCAATAATCAGCCCCAGCATTTT.

J is TRBJ2-7 and V is TRBV14, with 14 positions matching TRBD2. Germline V gene sequence: CDR1 SGHDN, CDR2 FVKESK. The CDR3 is 19 amino acids. V trimming: 0 bases; J trimming: 4 bases; junction bases outside the gene matches: 11. The CDR3 DNA reads as TGTGCCAGCAGCCAAGATTTCCCGTTGACTAGCGGGGGGGCTTACGAGCAGTACTTC. Translation gives CASSQDFPLTSGGAYEQYF. The complete variable domain, with remaining parts taken from reference TRBV14 and TRBJ2-7, reads EAGVTQFPSHSVIEKGQTVTLRCDPISGHDNLYWYRRVMGKEIKFLLHFVKESKQDESGMPNNRFLAERTGGTYSTLKVQPAELEDSGVYFCASSQDFPLTSGGAYEQYFGPGTRLTVT.

This sequence joins TRBV15 and TRBJ2-7, with D unclear. Germline CDR1 LNHNV, CDR2 YYDKDF (reference sequence). The V end lost 3 bases, the J end lost 3 bases, and 9 bases lay between the germline ends. CDR3 length equals 13 residues. The CDR3 nucleotides read TGTGCCACCAGCAGCCTGGTTGGCTACGAGCAGTACTTC. Translated, it gives CATSSLVGYEQYF.

CDR3 sequence: CASSPQGYYGYTF. The CDR3 DNA sequence: TGTGCCAGCTCACCTCAGGGGTACTATGGCTACACCTTC. The chain carries TRBV18 and TRBJ1-2, with D possibly matching TRBD1 (6 bases). The CDR3 covers 13 residues. The germline V gene has CDR1 KGHSH and CDR2 LQKENI. Trimming took off 3 bases at V and 3 bases at J, with 8 bases between the two ends.

V is TRBV6-5 and J is TRBJ1-4, with TRBD1 matching over 7 bases. Germline trimming cut 6 bases from V and 8 bases from J; bases unmatched to any gene: 9. In germline, CDR1 is MNHEY, CDR2 SVGAGI. This CDR3 contains 14 residues. The CDR3 nucleotides read TGTGCCAGCAGCCTTGACAGGGTACGGGAAAAACTGTTTTTT. As protein: CASSLDRVREKLFF.

The rearrangement links TRBV12-5 to TRBJ1-5; D is perhaps TRBD1 (5 bases). The V and J ends lost 2 bases and 9 bases respectively, with 11 bases between them. Germline assignment: CDR1 LGHNT and CDR2 FRNRAP. The CDR3 length is 13 residues. CDR3 in DNA: TGTGCTAGTGGTTTGCCGGGGGGGAGGCCCCAGCATTTT. As protein: CASGLPGGRPQHF.

The V and J genes are TRBV5-4 and TRBJ1-3; D uncertain. Trimming took off 0 bases at V and 2 bases at J, with 12 bases between the two ends. Germline CDR1 is SGHNT and CDR2 is YYREEE (reference sequence). CDR3 length equals 16 residues. The CDR3 bases are TGTGCCAGCAGCTTGGGGGCCTTTAGTACTGGAAACACCATATATTTT. As protein: CASSLGAFSTGNTIYF.

The chain joins TRBV2 to TRBJ1-2, with no clear D. Trimming stripped 2 bases from V and 8 bases from J, with 15 bases between. The CDR3 runs 14 residues. The germline V gene has CDR1 SNHLY and CDR2 FYNNEI. The CDR3 is CASSEQVRQSGYTF. In nucleotides, the CDR3 is TGTGCCAGCAGTGAACAGGTTCGGCAGTCAGGCTACACCTTC.

The sample holds one count of this clone. The V gene is TRBV7-9, the J gene TRBJ2-5; either TRBD1 or TRBD2 may fit D (6 bases each). Germline V gene sequence: CDR1 SEHNR, CDR2 FQNEAQ (reference sequence). Trimming took 7 bases from V and 7 from J, leaving 19 bases between them. The CDR3 is made up of 14 amino acids. CDR3 DNA sequence: TGTGCCAGCAAGGGGGGTACATCCCCCGGGACCCAGTACTTC. Amino acids: CASKGGTSPGTQYF.

This chain links TRBV11-2 with TRBJ1-3; D gene uncertain. This CDR3 has 16 amino acids. Trimming cost V 6 bases and J 0 bases, with 15 bases left between them. Germline loops: CDR1 SGHAT, CDR2 FQNNGV. The CDR3 DNA is TGTGCCAGCAGTCTCACACCAGCGGGCTCTGGAAACACCATATATTTT. Its translation: CASSLTPAGSGNTIYF. The complete variable domain, with remaining parts taken from reference TRBV11-2 and TRBJ1-3, reads EAGVAQSPRYKIIEKRQSVAFWCNPISGHATLYWYQQILGQGPKLLIQFQNNGVVDDSQLPKDRFSAERLKGVDSTLKIQPAKLEDSAVYLCASSLTPAGSGNTIYFGEGSWLTVV.